In this sample, the clone carrying this T cell receptor beta chain turned up once. Its antigen is not identified. General study findings and limits: In terms of TCR gene usage, tumor memory CD4+ T cells clustered together with blood and lymph node memory CD4+ cells, as well as with lymph node naive CD4+ cells.

After constant-region reverse-primer amplification, full-length variable regions underwent semi-nested PCR with Nested Universal Primer A. TCRdb recomputed calls from the 5' RACE reads with MiXCR, one row per CDR3 protein. The sample lists some 57,000 distinct CDR3 sequences, 15% to 20% occurring once. The ends were cut back, 1 base at V and 0 bases at J, with 8 bases in the middle. Germline assignment: CDR1 SGDLS and CDR2 YYNGEE. The CDR3 totals 14 residues. The receptor comes from a female donor with breast cancer. The chain couples TRBV9 to TRBJ2-7, with D perhaps matching TRBD1 or TRBD2 (6 bases each). The sample taken for sequencing was naive CD4+ T cells sorted from blood. Subset noted: naive CD4+ T cells, CD4+CD45RA+CD25-. The CDR3 spells CASSVRGDSYEQYF. As DNA, the CDR3 is TGTGCCAGCAGCGTAAGGGGGGACTCCTACGAGCAGTACTTC.